This T cell receptor beta chain was identified in a study of blood T cell repertoires in COVID-19. Turning to the study itself: COVID-19 samples collected from the United States, Italy and Spain covered acute and convalescent phases. In each case, the material was cDNA or gDNA derived from T cells, B-cell-depleted T cells, or PBMCs.

This clone was detected only a few times. As processed by the authors: Estimation of nucleated cell counts was performed using reference gene primer amplification. The protocol was immunoSEQ multiplex PCR, while the TCRdb copy is restricted to in-frame clones and leaves out a portion. V and J calls and clone size come straight from that table; D and trimming were deduced from the DNA. This sample has nearly 200,000 clones, with 82% found just once. The germline gives CDR1 SGHAT, CDR2 FQNNGV. V trimming: 4 bases; J trimming: 5 bases; junction bases outside the gene matches: 9. The CDR3 is made up of 15 amino acids.

The sample comprised peripheral blood. J is TRBJ2-5 and V is TRBV11-2, with 8 bases fitting TRBD2. The receptor was isolated from a human donor with acute or convalescent COVID-19. The donor label of this sample is uncertain. The CDR3 loop is CASSSHSGKSETQYF. The CDR3 DNA reads as TGTGCCAGCAGCTCCCATAGCGGGAAGTCTGAGACCCAGTACTTC.